These 22 T cell receptor beta chains share one sample of origin, sequenced in a study of blood T cell repertoires in COVID-19. Assay: immunoSEQ multiplex PCR; the TCRdb copy retains only in-frame clones and omits some. The sample includes about 220,000 clones, approximately 80% of them seen just once. Material for sequencing was PBMCs or T cells enriched from blood (not recorded which). These receptors were collected from a man between 35 and 55 years old who had recovered from COVID-19.

V usage is TRBV5-1 and J usage is TRBJ2-7; D is possibly TRBD2 (6 bases). The CDR3 is 14 amino acids. The V end was cut by 0 bases, the J end by 4 bases, with 11 bases between. Germline CDR1 SGHRS, CDR2 YFSETQ. Here the CDR3 reads CASSLGTGGYEQYF. In DNA, the CDR3 is TGCGCCAGCAGCTTGGGGACTGGGGGGTACGAGCAGTACTTC.

The J gene is TRBJ2-6, the V gene TRBV10-2, with a weak D call TRBD1 (6 bases). Trimming pared 0 bases from V and 0 bases from J, leaving 9 bases between. The CDR3 contains 17 residues. CDR1 WSHSY and CDR2 SAAADI come from the germline V gene. The chain's CDR3 is CASSESDSSSGANVLTF. In DNA form, the CDR3 reads TGCGCCAGCAGTGAGTCGGACAGTTCCTCTGGGGCCAACGTCCTGACTTTC.

The chain couples TRBV7-9 to TRBJ1-6; 7 nucleotides agree with TRBD1. The germline CDR1 and CDR2 sequences are SEHNR and FQNEAQ (reference sequence). Losses at the gene ends were 2 bases for V and 0 bases for J; bases not matched to a gene: 4. This CDR3 spans 17 amino acids. The CDR3 sequence: CASSLKGGGSYNSPLHF. CDR3 coding DNA: TGTGCCAGCAGCTTAAAAGGGGGCGGCTCCTATAATTCACCCCTCCACTTT.

This clone was seen a few times. This chain uses TRBV9 with TRBJ1-2; 7 positions agree with TRBD1. Germline loops: CDR1 SGDLS, CDR2 YYNGEE. The junction had 12 bases not matched to a gene; V was cut back by 4 bases and J by 3 bases. CDR3 length: 16 residues. The CDR3: CASSPIGGTAHYGYTF. CDR3 nucleotides: TGTGCCAGCAGCCCCATTGGCGGGACAGCCCACTATGGCTACACCTTC.

The chain couples TRBV27 to TRBJ1-6; D remains unclear. Germline lookup yields CDR1 MNHEY and CDR2 SMNVEV (reference sequence). V was trimmed by 3 bases and J by 5 bases, leaving 8 bases between them. There are 14 residues in the CDR3. CDR3 region: CASSFRSDNSPLHF. The CDR3, as DNA: TGTGCCAGCAGTTTCCGGTCCGATAATTCACCCCTCCACTTT.

J is TRBJ2-7 and V is TRBV15, with TRBD1 as a possible D gene (5 bases). Germline V gene data show CDR1 as LNHNV and CDR2 as YYDKDF (reference sequence). Trimming left V 5 bases short and J 2 bases short, with 10 bases between. This CDR3 comprises 13 residues. For the CDR3, the DNA is TGTGCCACCAGCCCAGGGTTGACCTACGAGCAGTACTTC. As protein: CATSPGLTYEQYF.

The chain combines TRBV15 with TRBJ2-7; D is possibly TRBD1 (5 bases). The V and J ends lost 8 bases and 1 base respectively, with 12 bases between them. The CDR3 spans 13 residues. Germline CDR1 LNHNV, CDR2 YYDKDF (reference sequence). The CDR3 DNA reads as TGTGCCACCTCTATGACAGAGTCCTACGAGCAGTACTTC. Protein sequence: CATSMTESYEQYF.

This clone was recorded once. This chain uses TRBV5-5 with TRBJ1-5; 7 bases match TRBD1. Losses at the gene ends were 2 bases for V and 5 bases for J; bases not matched to a gene: 7. The CDR3 totals 15 residues. Germline assignment: CDR1 SGHKS and CDR2 YYEKEE (reference sequence). The CDR3 loop is CASSLEGAKHQPQHF. The CDR3 DNA is TGTGCCAGCAGCTTAGAGGGGGCAAAACATCAGCCCCAGCATTTT. Full variable domain (outside the CDR3, taken from reference TRBV5-5 and TRBJ1-5): DAGVTQSPTHLIKTRGQQVTLRCSPISGHKSVSWYQQVLGQGPQFIFQYYEKEERGRGNFPDRFSARQFPNYSSELNVNALLLGDSALYLCASSLEGAKHQPQHFGDGTRLSIL.

This clone was found once. This chain links TRBV19 with TRBJ1-2; no firm D call. Germline lookup yields CDR1 LNHDA and CDR2 SQIVND (reference sequence). V was trimmed by 6 bases and J by 3 bases, leaving 14 bases between them. This CDR3 spans 14 amino acids. CDR3 sequence reads: CASSLGGIYYGYTF. CDR3 nucleotide sequence: TGTGCCAGTAGCCTCGGCGGAATTTACTATGGCTACACCTTC.

This clone was counted between two and nine times. The CDR3: CASSQGVGDTEAFF. CDR3 coding DNA: TGTGCCAGCAGCCAAGGGGTGGGAGATACTGAAGCTTTCTTT. The chain links TRBV4-2 to TRBJ1-1; D call uncertain. CDR1 is LGHNA and CDR2 is YNFKEQ in the germline V gene. V lost 1 base and J 5 bases, leaving 11 bases between the germline ends. CDR3 length equals 14 residues.

The V call is TRBV2, the J call TRBJ1-3, with 9 bases aligning to TRBD1. V shed 7 bases, J shed 4 bases, and the junction held 5 bases outside the gene matches. The germline V gene has CDR1 SNHLY and CDR2 FYNNEI. The CDR3 is 14 amino acids. As DNA, the CDR3 is TGTGCCAGCACCCGGGACAGGGCAGGAAACACCATATATTTT. Residues: CASTRDRAGNTIYF.

The V call is TRBV30, the J call TRBJ1-6; D is perhaps TRBD1 (5 bases). Germline-derived CDR1 and CDR2 are GTSNPN and SVGIG (reference sequence). V dropped 7 bases and J dropped 1 base, with 14 bases sitting between them. The CDR3 runs 15 residues. DNA of the CDR3: TGTGCCTCACAATGGGGGGGGTCCTATAATTCACCCCTCCACTTT. This codes for CASQWGGSYNSPLHF.

The V and J genes are TRBV5-1 and TRBJ2-2, with D unclear. Germline values: CDR1 SGHRS, CDR2 YFSETQ. CDR3 length equals 14 residues. Trimming stripped 4 bases from V and 2 bases from J, with 9 bases between. Here the CDR3 DNA reads TGCGCCAGCAGCGTGAGGCCCAACACCGGGGAGCTGTTTTTT. Translated: CASSVRPNTGELFF. Drawing the rest from reference TRBV5-1 and TRBJ2-2, the complete variable domain is KAGVTQTPRYLIKTRGQQVTLSCSPISGHRSVSWYQQTPGQGLQFLFEYFSETQRNKGNFPGRFSGRQFSNSRSEMNVSTLELGDSALYLCASSVRPNTGELFFGEGSRLTVL.

The chain combines TRBV5-6 with TRBJ2-5; 7 positions agree with TRBD1. V gave up 4 bases and J gave up 3 bases; unmatched junction bases: 9. The CDR3 sequence is 15 residues long. Germline V gene lookup returns CDR1 SGHDT and CDR2 YYEEEE. DNA for the CDR3: TGTGCCAGCAGCCATACACCGACAGGGAAAGAGACCCAGTACTTC. This sequence encodes CASSHTPTGKETQYF.

This chain uses TRBV7-8 with TRBJ1-2; D is unclear. The CDR3 is made up of 13 amino acids. The germline V and J ends were trimmed by 1 base and 3 bases, with 6 bases remaining between them. Germline CDR1 reads SGHVS; CDR2 reads FQNEAQ. For the CDR3, the DNA is TGTGCCAGCAGCTTAGACCGGGACTATGGCTACACCTTC. Protein product: CASSLDRDYGYTF.

The chain links TRBV30 to TRBJ2-7; 8 nucleotides line up with TRBD2. CDR3 length: 12 amino acids. The germline V gene encodes CDR1 GTSNPN and CDR2 SVGIG (reference sequence). The V segment lost 7 bases and the J segment 3 bases; nucleotides outside the gene matches: 5. The CDR3: CASYSGNYEQYF. The CDR3 DNA reads as TGTGCCTCATATAGCGGGAACTACGAGCAGTACTTC.

The chain recombines TRBV18 with TRBJ2-7; 9 bases align to TRBD2. With V trimmed by 3 bases and J by 0 bases, 6 bases remained unmatched. The V gene's germline CDR1 is KGHSH and CDR2 LQKENI. The CDR3 has 16 amino acids. The CDR3 sequence: CASSPGLARSSYEQYF. The CDR3 DNA reads as TGTGCCAGCTCACCTGGACTAGCGCGTAGCTCCTACGAGCAGTACTTC.

Turning to this clone: Other DNA variants within this sample encode the same CDR3. The chain couples TRBV9 to TRBJ2-1, with D maybe TRBD1 (5 bases). The germline V and J ends were trimmed by 0 bases and 4 bases, with 11 bases remaining between them. The CDR3 is made up of 15 amino acids. The germline V gene encodes CDR1 SGDLS and CDR2 YYNGEE. The CDR3 sequence: CASSVVAGLYNEQFF. The CDR3 DNA reads as TGTGCCAGCAGCGTAGTCGCAGGGTTATACAATGAGCAGTTCTTC.

V gene TRBV7-2 combines with J gene TRBJ2-1, with 12 positions matching TRBD2. This CDR3 comprises 16 residues. The J segment lost 9 bases and the V segment lost 5 bases, leaving 11 bases of the junction unmatched. Germline V gives CDR1 SGHTA, CDR2 FQGNSA. CDR3 coding DNA: TGTGCCAGCAGCCGGACCGGACTAGCGGGAATGGTTGAGCAGTTCTTC. This codes for CASSRTGLAGMVEQFF.

This sequence joins TRBV7-6 and TRBJ2-3, with 15 bases fitting TRBD2. Trimming took 5 bases from V and 5 from J; bases not matched to a gene: 2. The CDR3 loop spans 15 amino acids. Germline-derived CDR1 and CDR2 are SGHVS and FNYEAQ. The DNA of the CDR3 is TGTGCCAGCAGCCGGACTAGCGGGGGGGTAGATACGCAGTATTTT. Protein product: CASSRTSGGVDTQYF.

This rearrangement joins TRBV15 to TRBJ2-7; 11 nucleotides agree with TRBD2. In germline, CDR1 is LNHNV, CDR2 YYDKDF (reference sequence). The CDR3 runs 13 residues. With V trimmed by 6 bases and J by 7 bases, 5 bases remained unmatched. The CDR3 protein is CATSISGRGEQYF. CDR3 nucleotides: TGTGCCACCAGTATTAGCGGGAGGGGTGAGCAGTACTTC.

Only one count was recorded for this clone. J is TRBJ1-5 and V is TRBV2, with D possibly being TRBD1 (5 bases). Germline values: CDR1 SNHLY, CDR2 FYNNEI. The CDR3 consists of 14 residues. V was cut by 6 bases and J by 1 base, with 10 bases left in between. The CDR3: CASRGGWSNQPQHF. CDR3 coding DNA: TGTGCCAGCAGGGGGGGTTGGAGCAATCAGCCCCAGCATTTT.